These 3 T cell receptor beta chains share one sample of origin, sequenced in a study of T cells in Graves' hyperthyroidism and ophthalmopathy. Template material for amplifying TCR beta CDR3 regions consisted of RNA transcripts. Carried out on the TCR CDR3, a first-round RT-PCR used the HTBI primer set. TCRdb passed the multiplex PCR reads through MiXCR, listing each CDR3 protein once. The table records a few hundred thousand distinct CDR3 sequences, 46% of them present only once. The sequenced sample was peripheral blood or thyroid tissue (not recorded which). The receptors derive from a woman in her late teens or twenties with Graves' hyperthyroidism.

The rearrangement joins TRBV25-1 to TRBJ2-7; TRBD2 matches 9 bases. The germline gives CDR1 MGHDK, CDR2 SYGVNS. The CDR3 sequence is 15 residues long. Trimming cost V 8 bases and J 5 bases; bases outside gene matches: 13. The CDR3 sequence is CASSPVAGGPHEQYF. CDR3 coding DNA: TGTGCCAGCTCACCGGTGGCGGGAGGGCCCCACGAGCAGTACTTC.

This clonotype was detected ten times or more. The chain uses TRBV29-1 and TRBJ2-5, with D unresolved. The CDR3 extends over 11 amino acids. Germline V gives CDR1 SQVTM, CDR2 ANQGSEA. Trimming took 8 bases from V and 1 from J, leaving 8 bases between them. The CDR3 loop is CSPVVQETQYF. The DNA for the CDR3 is TGCAGCCCCGTAGTCCAAGAGACCCAGTACTTC.

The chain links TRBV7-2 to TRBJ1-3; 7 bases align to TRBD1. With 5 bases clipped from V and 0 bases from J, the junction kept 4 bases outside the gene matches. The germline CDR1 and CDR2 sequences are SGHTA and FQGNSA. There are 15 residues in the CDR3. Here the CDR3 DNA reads TGTGCCAGCAGCCCGTACAGGGGCTCTGGAAACACCATATATTTT. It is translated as CASSPYRGSGNTIYF.